Listed here are 24 T cell receptor beta chains from one sample, sequenced in a study of cytomegalovirus exposure and HLA in healthy donors. A multiplex PCR was run with 60 Vbeta primers and 13 Jbeta primers. Sequencing was performed with immunoSEQ multiplex PCR; in TCRdb, only in-frame clones are kept and a portion is missing. The table has around 170,000 clones, roughly 78% seen once. The sample comprised PBMCs. All receptors come from a woman aged 45-65 years in good health and CMV-seropositive.

V gene TRBV29-1 combines with J gene TRBJ2-5; the D gene is possibly TRBD2 (5 bases). The CDR3 is 14 residues long. V gave up 6 bases and J gave up 5 bases, with 19 bases separating them. CDR1 is SQVTM, CDR2 ANQGSEA, per germline. CDR3 sequence: CSVGLDTSGETQYF. In DNA form, the CDR3 reads TGCAGCGTCGGCTTAGACACCTCGGGGGAGACCCAGTACTTC.

The J gene is TRBJ2-5, the V gene TRBV11-3; no reliable D call. V was shortened by 5 bases and J by 0 bases, with 7 bases between the two germline ends. The CDR3 extends over 13 amino acids. The germline V gene encodes CDR1 SGHNT and CDR2 YENEEA. CDR3 nucleotide sequence: TGTGCCAGCAGCCCGAGAAACCAAGAGACCCAGTACTTC. It translates to CASSPRNQETQYF.

The chain joins TRBV5-4 to TRBJ1-1; D is ambiguous. V lost 3 bases, J lost 3 bases, and 9 bases lay in between. CDR1 is SGHNT and CDR2 is YYREEE in the germline V gene (reference sequence). This CDR3 contains 13 residues. CDR3 sequence reads: CASSSSRDTEAFF. In nucleotides, the CDR3 is TGTGCCAGCAGCTCCTCCCGGGACACTGAAGCTTTCTTT.

V is TRBV4-2 and J is TRBJ1-2; D not certain. Germline V gene data show CDR1 as LGHNA and CDR2 as YNFKEQ. The length of the CDR3 is 17 residues. Trimming removed 1 base from V and 6 bases from J, with 21 bases in between. CDR3 loop: CASSQGDNTRRADGYTF. DNA of the CDR3: TGTGCCAGCAGCCAAGGAGATAATACCAGGAGGGCCGATGGCTACACCTTC.

This sequence joins TRBV6-6 and TRBJ2-1; D gene unclear. CDR3 size: 14 residues. The V and J ends lost 8 bases and 6 bases respectively, with 17 bases between them. CDR1 and CDR2 from the germline V gene are MNHNY and SVGAGI (reference sequence). CDR3 bases: TGTGCCAGCGGCGAGCGATCACTCGGCAATGAGCAGTTCTTC. Translated, it gives CASGERSLGNEQFF.

This clone was seen a single time. The genes are TRBV29-1 and TRBJ2-7, with D uncertain. V lost 5 bases and J lost 2, with 13 bases in between. Germline V gene lookup returns CDR1 SQVTM and CDR2 ANQGSEA. The CDR3 consists of 13 residues. CDR3 sequence: CSVQLRSTYEQYF. CDR3 bases: TGCAGCGTTCAGTTGAGGAGTACCTACGAGCAGTACTTC.

CDR3 in amino acids: CASSRGTSGVGHTGELFF. The CDR3 DNA reads TGTGCCAGCAGCAGAGGGACTAGCGGGGTGGGGCACACCGGGGAGCTGTTTTTT. The gene calls are TRBV7-3 and TRBJ2-2; 13 bases agree with TRBD2. The V and J ends lost 5 bases and 3 bases, in that order; junction bases with no gene match: 9. The CDR3 spans 18 residues. In germline, CDR1 is SGHTA, CDR2 FQGTGA.

This clone is a singleton in its sample. The chain employs TRBV9 and TRBJ2-7; 11 positions agree with TRBD2. The germline V gene has CDR1 SGDLS and CDR2 YYNGEE. After removal of 2 bases from V and 4 bases from J, the junction contained 5 bases not matched to a gene. This CDR3 region has 15 residues. CDR3 nucleotide sequence: TGTGCCAGCAGCGTCGGGATAGCGGGAGGGTACGAGCAGTACTTC. Translation gives CASSVGIAGGYEQYF.

This rearrangement joins TRBV7-3 to TRBJ2-2, with no clear D. Trimming pared 4 bases from V and 7 bases from J, leaving 7 bases between. CDR1 and CDR2 from the germline V gene are SGHTA and FQGTGA. This CDR3 is built from 12 residues. The CDR3 spells CASSWPNGELFF. The CDR3 nucleotides read TGTGCCAGCAGCTGGCCGAACGGGGAGCTGTTTTTT.

The J gene is TRBJ2-3, the V gene TRBV11-3; possibly TRBD2 for D (7 bases). V shed 7 bases and J shed 3 bases, with 14 bases lying between them. CDR3 length: 14 amino acids. Per germline, CDR1 SGHNT and CDR2 YENEEA. CDR3 DNA sequence: TGTGCCAGCAAGGGGGGGAGGACTACAGATACGCAGTATTTT. Translation gives CASKGGRTTDTQYF.

The chain joins TRBV7-2 to TRBJ2-2; 10 nucleotides agree with TRBD1. CDR3 length: 15 amino acids. V gave up 8 bases and J gave up 5 bases; unmatched junction bases: 8. Per germline, CDR1 SGHTA and CDR2 FQGNSA. The CDR3 here is CASSRDRGITGELFF. The DNA for the CDR3 is TGTGCCAGCTCCCGGGACAGGGGTATTACCGGGGAGCTGTTTTTT.

This chain joins TRBV28 and TRBJ1-2; a weak D match, TRBD1 (6 bases). Trimming took off 10 bases at V and 7 bases at J, with 13 bases between the two ends. The CDR3 loop spans 11 amino acids. Looked up from germline, CDR1 is MDHEN and CDR2 is SYDVKM. The CDR3 DNA is TGTGCCACCCGGGACACCGGTGGCTACACCTTC. It codes for CATRDTGGYTF.

This clone was picked up one time. This sequence joins TRBV19 and TRBJ1-2; tentative D call: TRBD1 (6 bases). In germline, CDR1 is LNHDA, CDR2 SQIVND (reference sequence). The CDR3 sequence is 13 residues long. Trimming took 5 bases from V and 2 from J, leaving 9 bases between them. CDR3 sequence reads: CASSVTGNYGYTF. The CDR3 DNA sequence: TGTGCCAGTAGTGTGACAGGAAACTATGGCTACACCTTC.

This rearrangement joins TRBV19 to TRBJ1-5, with TRBD1 identical over 8 bases. CDR3 length: 12 residues. Germline trimming cut 4 bases from V and 9 bases from J; bases unmatched to any gene: 2. The germline V gene has CDR1 LNHDA and CDR2 SQIVND (reference sequence). CDR3 in DNA: TGTGCCAGTAGTACGGACAGGGCGCCCCAGCATTTT. Its protein product is CASSTDRAPQHF.

A few counts support this clone. The genes are TRBV6-5 and TRBJ1-3; 8 nucleotides line up with TRBD1. Germline V gene lookup returns CDR1 MNHEY and CDR2 SVGAGI. Trimming at V came to 6 bases and at J to 0 bases, leaving 4 bases not matched to a gene. CDR3 length: 15 amino acids. The CDR3 DNA sequence: TGTGCCAGCAGAACCGGGACAGGCTCTGGAAACACCATATATTTT. Translated, it gives CASRTGTGSGNTIYF.

This CDR3 reads CASSYQENTEAFF. The CDR3 bases are TGTGCCAGCAGCTATCAGGAGAACACTGAAGCTTTCTTT. The rearrangement links TRBV7-8 to TRBJ1-1; D call uncertain. Per the germline V gene, CDR1 is SGHVS and CDR2 is FQNEAQ. The CDR3 is 13 amino acids. V was clipped by 4 bases and J by 1 base, with 7 bases between them.

The CDR3, as DNA: TGTGCCAGCAGCTTCGGCGGGGGGGCCGGTGGCGAGCAGTACTTC. Translation: CASSFGGGAGGEQYF. The V call is TRBV7-9, the J call TRBJ2-7, with 9 nucleotides matching TRBD2. After removal of 3 bases from V and 6 bases from J, the junction contained 9 bases not matched to a gene. The CDR3 totals 15 residues. The V gene's germline CDR1 is SEHNR and CDR2 FQNEAQ (reference sequence).

The rearrangement joins TRBV2 to TRBJ1-5; possible D gene TRBD1, 6 bases. The germline V gene encodes CDR1 SNHLY and CDR2 FYNNEI. The CDR3 is made up of 16 amino acids. Deletions cut 6 bases from V and 4 bases from J, with 19 bases between. This CDR3 reads CASSPGGKGGNQPQHF. The CDR3 DNA sequence: TGTGCCAGCAGCCCGGGGGGGAAGGGGGGTAATCAGCCCCAGCATTTT.

V usage is TRBV7-2 and J usage is TRBJ1-2; D remains ambiguous. In germline, CDR1 is SGHTA, CDR2 FQGNSA. The germline V and J ends were trimmed by 5 bases and 5 bases, with 12 bases remaining between them. The CDR3 extends over 13 amino acids. The CDR3 DNA sequence: TGTGCCAGCAGCCCCCGAGTATTATATGGCTACACCTTC. Residues: CASSPRVLYGYTF.

This clone was seen only a few times. The V gene is TRBV28, the J gene TRBJ1-1; a possible D gene is TRBD1 (6 bases). Germline V gene sequence: CDR1 MDHEN, CDR2 SYDVKM. There are 13 residues in the CDR3. V was trimmed by 6 bases and J by 3 bases, leaving 11 bases between them. The CDR3 coding sequence is TGTGCCAGCAGGGACACAGGGTACACTGAAGCTTTCTTT. This translates into CASRDTGYTEAFF.

This chain links TRBV11-3 with TRBJ2-3; D not resolved. Germline V gene sequence: CDR1 SGHNT, CDR2 YENEEA. There are 14 residues in the CDR3. Trimming pared 5 bases from V and 4 bases from J, leaving 13 bases between. The CDR3 protein is CASSLHLGSDTQYF. The CDR3 DNA reads as TGTGCCAGCAGCCTCCACCTCGGTTCAGATACGCAGTATTTT.

The genes are TRBV27 and TRBJ1-1; the D gene is possibly TRBD1 (6 bases). Trimming took 2 bases from V and 0 from J, leaving 16 bases between them. The CDR3 has 17 residues. Germline loops: CDR1 MNHEY, CDR2 SMNVEV (reference sequence). CDR3 sequence reads: CASSLLTIEGVNTEAFF. CDR3 DNA: TGTGCCAGCAGTTTACTGACGATCGAGGGGGTGAACACTGAAGCTTTCTTT.

This clone came up a few times. The rearrangement links TRBV5-4 to TRBJ1-6, with TRBD1 as a possible D gene (5 bases). Germline V lookup: CDR1 SGHNT, CDR2 YYREEE (reference sequence). The CDR3 totals 15 residues. The germline V and J ends were trimmed by 0 bases and 9 bases, with 13 bases remaining between them. This CDR3 reads CASSLDSGTGSPLHF. As DNA, the CDR3 is TGTGCCAGCAGCTTGGACAGCGGGACGGGTTCACCCCTCCACTTT.

The chain has TRBV5-5 and TRBJ1-1; D call uncertain. The CDR3 spans 13 residues. V was cut by 1 base and J by 7 bases, with 11 bases left in between. CDR1 is SGHKS, CDR2 YYEKEE, per germline (reference sequence). The chain's CDR3 is CASSLHLDSEAFF. CDR3 sequence (DNA): TGTGCCAGCAGCTTGCATCTAGATAGTGAAGCTTTCTTT.